These 31 T cell receptor beta chains share one sample of origin, sequenced in a study of blood T cell repertoires in COVID-19. Sequencing was performed with immunoSEQ multiplex PCR; in TCRdb, only in-frame clones are kept and a portion is missing. The sample has more than 70,000 clones, about nine tenths seen once. Sequencing was performed on peripheral blood. These receptors originate from a human donor in a cohort sampled during active COVID-19.

This chain links TRBV7-8 with TRBJ2-2, with TRBD2 matching 7 bases. This CDR3 has 13 amino acids. V was clipped by 11 bases and J by 6 bases; unmatched bases: 9. CDR1 and CDR2 (germline): SGHVS, FQNEAQ. The CDR3 here is CAQGLAAAGELFF. The CDR3 DNA reads as TGTGCCCAAGGGCTAGCGGCGGCCGGGGAGCTGTTTTTT.

In nucleotides, the CDR3 is TGTGCCATCTCAGCGGGGGCCGCCGTAAGCACAGATACGCAGTATTTT. Translating gives CAISAGAAVSTDTQYF. This chain links TRBV10-3 with TRBJ2-3; 8 bases map to TRBD2. The CDR3 runs to 16 residues. Germline V gene lookup returns CDR1 ENHRY and CDR2 SYGVKD. Trimming removed 8 bases from V and 0 bases from J; junction bases left unmatched: 10.

The chain has TRBV6-5 and TRBJ2-1; the D gene is possibly TRBD2 (6 bases). CDR3 length: 12 residues. Germline lookup yields CDR1 MNHEY and CDR2 SVGAGI. The V end was cut by 7 bases, the J end by 10 bases, with 14 bases between. The CDR3 spells CASNRDFSEQFF. The CDR3 bases are TGTGCCAGCAATAGGGACTTTTCCGAGCAGTTCTTC.

The chain has TRBV6-5 and TRBJ1-4; 8 positions match TRBD1. The CDR3 contains 14 residues. Per the germline V gene, CDR1 is MNHEY and CDR2 is SVGAGI. The junction had 4 bases not matched to a gene; V was cut back by 6 bases and J by 4 bases. The CDR3 DNA follows: TGTGCCAGCAGGGGGACAGGTGATAATGAAAAACTGTTTTTT. Its translation is CASRGTGDNEKLFF.

The chain couples TRBV5-1 to TRBJ1-1; 7 nucleotides align to TRBD1. J lost 3 bases, V lost 4 bases, and 9 bases had no gene match. This CDR3 spans 15 amino acids. Germline CDR1 and CDR2: SGHRS and YFSETQ. As DNA, the CDR3 is TGCGCCAGCAGCCGCCTCGGACAGGACGACACTGAAGCTTTCTTT. Protein sequence: CASSRLGQDDTEAFF.

This sequence joins TRBV9 and TRBJ2-7, with TRBD2 matching over 7 bases. Trimming removed 0 bases from V and 7 bases from J; junction bases left unmatched: 10. CDR3 length equals 15 residues. From germline, CDR1 is SGDLS and CDR2 YYNGEE. Written as DNA, the CDR3 is TGTGCCAGCAGCGTAGAAGGAGCGGGACGTGGAGAGCAGTACTTC. It encodes CASSVEGAGRGEQYF.

In its sample, this clone was seen once. J is TRBJ1-5 and V is TRBV27; a weak D match, TRBD1 (5 bases). The germline V and J ends were trimmed by 6 bases and 0 bases, with 9 bases remaining between them. This CDR3 is 14 amino acids long. CDR1 MNHEY and CDR2 SMNVEV come from the germline V gene (reference sequence). The CDR3 is CASRSGGSNQPQHF. The DNA for the CDR3 is TGTGCCAGCAGGAGCGGGGGTAGCAATCAGCCCCAGCATTTT.

The CDR3: CATSREARVGETQYF. CDR3 DNA: TGTGCCACCAGCAGAGAGGCTAGAGTCGGGGAGACCCAGTACTTC. The chain has TRBV15 and TRBJ2-5; D unresolved. The germline CDR1 and CDR2 sequences are LNHNV and YYDKDF (reference sequence). The CDR3 runs 15 residues. The V end was cut by 0 bases, the J end by 5 bases, with 13 bases between.

The chain has TRBV5-4 and TRBJ2-5, with 15 nucleotides matching TRBD2. J was trimmed by 4 bases and V by 3 bases; bases with no gene match: 4. The CDR3 sequence is 16 residues long. CDR1 is SGHNT, CDR2 YYREEE, per germline (reference sequence). CDR3 loop: CASSWPGLAGGETQYF. CDR3 coding DNA: TGTGCCAGCAGCTGGCCGGGACTAGCGGGGGGAGAGACCCAGTACTTC.

The V and J genes are TRBV11-2 and TRBJ2-1, with TRBD2 identical over 9 bases. This CDR3 has 17 amino acids. V lost 0 bases to trimming and J lost 3 bases; unmatched junction nucleotides: 6. Germline assignment: CDR1 SGHAT and CDR2 FQNNGV. The CDR3 region has the DNA TGTGCCAGCAGCTTAGATCTTTTGACTAGCGGCTACAATGAGCAGTTCTTC. It translates to CASSLDLLTSGYNEQFF.

This chain joins TRBV2 and TRBJ1-2; D remains ambiguous. V lost 2 bases and J 4 bases, leaving 11 bases between the germline ends. Germline lookup yields CDR1 SNHLY and CDR2 FYNNEI. The length of the CDR3 is 14 residues. The CDR3 loop is CASSERGKGYGYTF. In DNA form, the CDR3 reads TGTGCCAGCAGTGAACGGGGTAAAGGCTATGGCTACACCTTC.

The chain recombines TRBV5-1 with TRBJ2-3; 8 bases align to TRBD2. This CDR3 region has 18 residues. CDR1 and CDR2 from the germline V gene are SGHRS and YFSETQ. The trim removed 7 bases at V and 0 bases at J, leaving 16 bases unmatched. CDR3 sequence reads: CASHEFPSGGSSTDTQYF. The DNA for the CDR3 is TGCGCCAGCCATGAATTTCCTTCGGGGGGGTCTAGCACAGATACGCAGTATTTT.

The CDR3 nucleotides are TGTGCCAGTAGCGCCGGACAGGGGGCATCCTACGAGCAGTACTTC. Translation gives CASSAGQGASYEQYF. The chain carries TRBV19 and TRBJ2-7; 11 bases line up with TRBD1. Germline CDR1 is LNHDA and CDR2 is SQIVND (reference sequence). V lost 6 bases to trimming and J lost 1 base; unmatched junction nucleotides: 5. This CDR3 contains 15 residues.

The DNA for the CDR3 is TGTGCCAGCAGTTCACAAGGGGGCTGGGAAGAGACCCAGTACTTC. This encodes CASSSQGGWEETQYF. V usage is TRBV27 and J usage is TRBJ2-5, with 7 nucleotides matching TRBD1. The length of the CDR3 is 15 residues. Germline assignment: CDR1 MNHEY and CDR2 SMNVEV (reference sequence). V lost 4 bases, J lost 3 bases, and 8 bases stayed unmatched.

The V gene is TRBV19, the J gene TRBJ1-1; a possible D gene is TRBD1 (6 bases). The germline CDR1 and CDR2 sequences are LNHDA and SQIVND (reference sequence). CDR3 length equals 14 residues. V dropped 3 bases and J dropped 8 bases, with 16 bases sitting between them. The chain's CDR3 is CASSMGRGSREAFF. The DNA for the CDR3 is TGTGCCAGTAGTATGGGAAGGGGGTCCAGGGAAGCTTTCTTT. Full variable domain (rest looked up from reference TRBV19 and TRBJ1-1): DGGITQSPKYLFRKEGQNVTLSCEQNLNHDAMYWYRQDPGQGLRLIYYSQIVNDFQKGDIAEGYSVSREKKESFPLTVTSAQKNPTAFYLCASSMGRGSREAFFGQGTRLTVV.

The chain joins TRBV18 to TRBJ1-1; D uncertain. The CDR3 is 13 amino acids. Trimming stripped 4 bases from V and 1 base from J, with 7 bases between. The germline CDR1 and CDR2 sequences are KGHSH and LQKENI. The CDR3: CASSRSENTEAFF. In DNA, the CDR3 is TGTGCCAGCTCACGTTCAGAGAACACTGAAGCTTTCTTT.

This chain links TRBV3-1 (or the pseudogene TRBV3-2) with TRBJ2-7; TRBD1 agrees at 7 bases. Germline CDR1 reads LGHDT; CDR2 reads YNNKEL (reference sequence). The CDR3 has 15 amino acids. V was clipped by 6 bases and J by 0 bases; unmatched bases: 8. CDR3 nucleotide sequence: TGTGCCAGCAGTCGAGGACAGGTCAGCTCCTACGAGCAGTACTTC. The encoded protein is CASSRGQVSSYEQYF.

This rearrangement joins TRBV7-9 to TRBJ2-2; a weak D match, TRBD2 (6 bases). V was pared by 4 bases and J by 4 bases, with 10 bases between. This CDR3 is built from 14 residues. Germline V gene data show CDR1 as SEHNR and CDR2 as FQNEAQ (reference sequence). The CDR3 spells CASSSGTFTGELFF. CDR3 in DNA: TGTGCCAGCAGCTCCGGGACTTTCACCGGGGAGCTGTTTTTT. Using reference TRBV7-9 and TRBJ2-2 for the parts outside the CDR3, the full variable domain is DTGVSQNPRHKITKRGQNVTFRCDPISEHNRLYWYRQTLGQGPEFLTYFQNEAQLEKSRLLSDRFSAERPKGSFSTLEIQRTEQGDSAMYLCASSSGTFTGELFFGEGSRLTVL.

The rearrangement links TRBV28 to TRBJ1-4, with TRBD1 identical over 8 bases. V shed 6 bases and J 6 bases; nucleotides not matched to a gene: 9. CDR3 length: 15 residues. The germline gives CDR1 MDHEN, CDR2 SYDVKM. The CDR3 region is CASRIPRTGYEKLFF. CDR3 nucleotides: TGTGCCAGCAGAATACCTAGGACAGGGTATGAAAAACTGTTTTTT.

The chain uses TRBV5-1 and TRBJ2-2; tentative D call: TRBD2 (6 bases). Between the trimmed V and J ends, which lost 0 bases and 4 bases, there was a span of 16 bases. Germline assignment: CDR1 SGHRS and CDR2 YFSETQ. The CDR3 spans 17 residues. The CDR3 is CASSLAPSGESTGELFF. CDR3 in DNA: TGCGCCAGCAGCTTGGCTCCGTCGGGAGAGAGCACCGGGGAGCTGTTTTTT.

V gene TRBV9 combines with J gene TRBJ2-7, with 7 bases that match TRBD1. The V gene end was trimmed by 4 bases and the J gene end by 3 bases; junction bases not matched to a gene: 10. The CDR3 has 15 residues. In germline, CDR1 is SGDLS, CDR2 YYNGEE. CDR3 sequence reads: CASSPRGQAYYEQYF. The CDR3 DNA follows: TGTGCCAGCAGCCCTCGAGGACAGGCCTACTACGAGCAGTACTTC.

V is TRBV5-1 and J is TRBJ2-1, with D possibly being TRBD1 (6 bases). Germline V CDR1 and CDR2: SGHRS, YFSETQ. Trimming cost V 2 bases and J 12 bases, with 15 bases left between them. The length of the CDR3 is 13 residues. The CDR3 sequence is CASSFSSGHLQFF. CDR3 sequence (DNA): TGCGCCAGCAGCTTTTCGTCGGGACATCTGCAGTTCTTC.

This chain connects TRBV6-5 to TRBJ1-2; D not resolved. The CDR3 has 11 amino acids. Germline-derived CDR1 and CDR2 are MNHEY and SVGAGI. V shed 2 bases and J shed 7 bases, with 5 bases lying between them. The CDR3, as DNA: TGTGCCAGCAGTTACGAGGGTGGCTACACCTTC. It translates to CASSYEGGYTF.

CDR3 nucleotide sequence: TGTGCCAGCAGCCAAGATCTACTAGCGGGAGTGGAGCAAGAGACCCAGTACTTC. It yields the protein CASSQDLLAGVEQETQYF. The chain combines TRBV4-2 with TRBJ2-5, with 11 bases identical to TRBD2. This CDR3 is 18 amino acids long. Unmatched junction bases numbered 8, after V lost 0 bases and J lost 2 bases. The germline CDR1 and CDR2 sequences are LGHNA and YNFKEQ.

The rearrangement joins TRBV18 to TRBJ2-1, with D possibly TRBD2 on 7 matching bases. V shed 3 bases and J shed 8 bases, with 8 bases lying between them. The CDR3 loop spans 12 amino acids. Germline assignment: CDR1 KGHSH and CDR2 LQKENI. The CDR3 DNA is TGTGCCAGCTCACCGGGGGGGCATGAGCAGTTCTTC. Translation: CASSPGGHEQFF. The full variable domain, completed using reference TRBV18 and TRBJ2-1, is NAGVMQNPRHLVRRRGQEARLRCSPMKGHSHVYWYRQLPEEGLKFMVYLQKENIIDESGMPKERFSAEFPKEGPSILRIQQVVRGDSAAYFCASSPGGHEQFFGPGTRLTVL.

The J gene is TRBJ1-5, the V gene TRBV15, with no clear D. Germline lookup yields CDR1 LNHNV and CDR2 YYDKDF (reference sequence). V was trimmed by 0 bases and J by 3 bases, leaving 9 bases between them. The CDR3 contains 15 residues. CDR3: CATSRDRRFNQPQHF. The CDR3 nucleotides are TGTGCCACCAGCAGAGACAGGCGCTTCAATCAGCCCCAGCATTTT.

This clone was seen only a few times. This chain links TRBV6-4 with TRBJ2-2; 9 nucleotides align to TRBD1. Germline V lookup: CDR1 MRHNA, CDR2 SNTAGT. The V segment lost 5 bases and the J segment 7 bases; nucleotides outside the gene matches: 5. This CDR3 has 14 residues. CDR3 loop: CASSPQGASGELFF. CDR3 sequence (DNA): TGTGCCAGCAGTCCACAGGGGGCTAGCGGGGAGCTGTTTTTT.

The CDR3 reads CASSRQGSSTDTQYF. The CDR3 coding sequence is TGTGCCAGCAGCCGACAGGGTTCCAGCACAGATACGCAGTATTTT. This chain joins TRBV11-1 and TRBJ2-3; 7 nucleotides line up with TRBD1. The CDR3 is 15 residues long. V lost 5 bases and J lost 0; bases outside the gene matches: 5. CDR1 is SGHAT, CDR2 FQDESV, per germline (reference sequence). The full variable domain, rest sourced from reference TRBV11-1 and TRBJ2-3, is EAEVAQSPRYKITEKSQAVAFWCDPISGHATLYWYRQILGQGPELLVQFQDESVVDDSQLPKDRFSAERLKGVDSTLKIQPAELGDSAMYLCASSRQGSSTDTQYFGPGTRLTVL.

The V gene is TRBV4-2, the J gene TRBJ2-1, with 11 bases fitting TRBD1. Germline CDR1 is LGHNA and CDR2 is YNFKEQ. The CDR3 is made up of 15 amino acids. Germline trimming cut 6 bases from V and 5 bases from J; bases unmatched to any gene: 6. This CDR3 reads CASSTAGQGDNEQFF. CDR3 bases: TGTGCCAGCAGTACCGCGGGACAGGGGGACAATGAGCAGTTCTTC.

The J gene is TRBJ2-1, the V gene TRBV5-1, with 14 bases matching TRBD2. The CDR3 covers 17 residues. The junction had 3 bases not matched to a gene; V was cut back by 3 bases and J by 1 base. The germline V gene encodes CDR1 SGHRS and CDR2 YFSETQ. The CDR3 region is CASSWGLAGASYNEQFF. The CDR3 bases are TGCGCCAGCAGCTGGGGACTAGCGGGAGCATCCTACAATGAGCAGTTCTTC.

The V and J genes are TRBV7-9 and TRBJ2-1; D unclear. V lost 0 bases and J lost 0, with 6 bases in between. Germline CDR1 is SEHNR and CDR2 is FQNEAQ (reference sequence). The CDR3 runs 15 residues. CDR3 protein: CASSLAESSYNEQFF. The CDR3 DNA follows: TGTGCCAGCAGCTTAGCCGAGAGCTCCTACAATGAGCAGTTCTTC.